The 27 T cell receptor beta chains listed next were all sequenced from one sample in a study of blood T cell repertoires in COVID-19. Repertoires were generated with immunoSEQ multiplex PCR, while TCRdb's copy carries only in-frame clones and drops some. Of around 250,000 clones detected, 86% appear once; the ten largest clones hold 9% to 15%. What was sequenced was peripheral blood. These receptors all come from a man older than 75 with acute or convalescent COVID-19.

This rearrangement joins TRBV11-2 to TRBJ1-1, with 7 bases lining up with TRBD1. The ends lost 1 base at V and 5 bases at J; junction bases unmatched: 16. The CDR3 has 18 amino acids. CDR1 and CDR2 from the germline V gene are SGHAT and FQNNGV. CDR3 sequence (DNA): TGTGCCAGCAGCTTAGGCTGGGACCGGACAGGTAATGTGACTGAAGCTTTCTTT. Translating gives CASSLGWDRTGNVTEAFF.

The chain joins TRBV2 to TRBJ1-1; TRBD1 might be the D (5 bases). V was clipped by 6 bases and J by 1 base, with 18 bases between them. The germline V gene has CDR1 SNHLY and CDR2 FYNNEI. The CDR3 contains 16 residues. The CDR3 coding sequence is TGTGCCAGCAGGCCGGGACTTAGCCTCGGGAACACTGAAGCTTTCTTT. This encodes CASRPGLSLGNTEAFF.

J is TRBJ2-2 and V is TRBV7-6, with 13 bases matching TRBD2. The germline V gene encodes CDR1 SGHVS and CDR2 FNYEAQ. V lost 3 bases and J lost 3; bases outside the gene matches: 13. The CDR3 is made up of 20 amino acids. The CDR3 sequence: CASSLWTSGSSSGDTGELFF. The CDR3, as DNA: TGTGCCAGCAGCTTGTGGACTAGCGGGAGTTCTTCGGGGGACACCGGGGAGCTGTTTTTT.

The chain employs TRBV5-1 and TRBJ2-1; unclear D gene. V lost 2 bases and J 6 bases, leaving 9 bases between the germline ends. The CDR3 spans 13 residues. Germline V gives CDR1 SGHRS, CDR2 YFSETQ. The CDR3 DNA reads TGCGCCAGCAGCTTCACACGCGGCAATGAGCAGTTCTTC. Encoded protein: CASSFTRGNEQFF.

The V gene is TRBV5-4, the J gene TRBJ2-3; D may be TRBD2 (6 bases). The CDR3 covers 15 residues. The V gene lost 0 bases and the J gene lost 0 bases, with 8 bases spanning the gap. Germline CDR1 SGHNT, CDR2 YYREEE (reference sequence). CDR3 in amino acids: CASSLDGRSTDTQYF. The CDR3 DNA reads TGTGCCAGCAGCTTGGACGGGAGAAGCACAGATACGCAGTATTTT.

CDR3 nucleotide sequence: TGTGCCAGCGGTACGGGGTCAGCTCACACAGATACGCAGTATTTT. This sequence encodes CASGTGSAHTDTQYF. V gene TRBV5-8 combines with J gene TRBJ2-3, with a weak D call TRBD2 (5 bases). The CDR3 loop spans 15 amino acids. V was pared by 7 bases and J by 2 bases, with 17 bases between. CDR1 and CDR2 from the germline V gene are SGHTS and YDEGEE.

The V call is TRBV9, the J call TRBJ1-4; possibly TRBD1 for D (6 bases). Trimming cost V 0 bases and J 7 bases, with 10 bases left between them. Germline loops: CDR1 SGDLS, CDR2 YYNGEE. The CDR3 length is 14 residues. The CDR3 here is CASSVDRTVEKLFF. The DNA of the CDR3 is TGTGCCAGCAGCGTAGACAGGACAGTTGAAAAACTGTTTTTT. The full variable domain, in which reference TRBV9 and TRBJ1-4 provide the parts outside the CDR3, is DSGVTQTPKHLITATGQRVTLRCSPRSGDLSVYWYQQSLDQGLQFLIQYYNGEERAKGNILERFSAQQFPDLHSELNLSSLELGDSALYFCASSVDRTVEKLFFGSGTQLSVL.

J is TRBJ1-2 and V is TRBV12-3 or TRBV12-4, with D unclear. The germline V and J ends were trimmed by 3 bases and 8 bases, with 13 bases remaining between them. The CDR3 runs to 13 residues. CDR3 sequence (DNA): TGTGCCAGCAGTTTGGGTACGGGAAGGGGCTACACCTTC. This encodes CASSLGTGRGYTF.

The V and J genes are TRBV5-1 and TRBJ2-7; a possible D gene is TRBD2 (5 bases). This CDR3 spans 12 amino acids. V dropped 7 bases and J dropped 7 bases, with 15 bases sitting between them. Germline assignment: CDR1 SGHRS and CDR2 YFSETQ. The CDR3 spells CASREAIGEQYF. DNA of the CDR3: TGCGCCAGCCGGGAAGCCATAGGGGAGCAGTACTTC.

The chain recombines TRBV13 with TRBJ2-3, with TRBD2 matching over 9 bases. Germline lookup yields CDR1 PRHDT and CDR2 FYEKMQ (reference sequence). The CDR3 totals 18 residues. J was trimmed by 1 base and V by 5 bases; bases with no gene match: 13. The CDR3 coding sequence is TGTGCCAGCAGCCCTCGCCGGGGCGGGGGGGCCGGCACAGATACGCAGTATTTT. Translation gives CASSPRRGGGAGTDTQYF.

V and J are TRBV11-3 and TRBJ2-3, with TRBD1 identical over 7 bases. The CDR3 loop spans 15 amino acids. Germline loops: CDR1 SGHNT, CDR2 YENEEA. V was clipped by 4 bases and J by 3 bases; unmatched bases: 7. The CDR3 region is CASSSGTAITDTQYF. In DNA form, the CDR3 reads TGTGCCAGCAGCTCCGGGACAGCGATAACAGATACGCAGTATTTT.

This clone was observed a few times. This rearrangement joins TRBV7-2 to TRBJ1-5; no reliable D call. The length of the CDR3 is 14 residues. Germline loops: CDR1 SGHTA, CDR2 FQGNSA. The V end lost 5 bases, the J end lost 1 base, and 9 bases lay between the germline ends. The CDR3 region has the DNA TGTGCCAGCAGCATAGGACTCAGCAATCAGCCCCAGCATTTT. It yields the protein CASSIGLSNQPQHF.

In this sample, this clone turned up a few times. The gene calls are TRBV3-1 (or the pseudogene TRBV3-2) and TRBJ1-1; D is possibly TRBD1 (5 bases). Trimming removed 5 bases from V and 4 bases from J, with 14 bases in between. The germline V gene encodes CDR1 LGHDT and CDR2 YNNKEL (reference sequence). This CDR3 region has 14 residues. This chain's CDR3 is CASSSTSRGTEAFF. CDR3 DNA: TGTGCCAGCAGCTCAACGAGTAGGGGCACTGAAGCTTTCTTT.

The chain carries TRBV3-1 (or the pseudogene TRBV3-2) and TRBJ1-4; tentatively, D is TRBD1 (5 bases). This CDR3 has 12 residues. Looked up from germline, CDR1 is LGHDT and CDR2 is YNNKEL (reference sequence). V dropped 2 bases and J dropped 14 bases, with 12 bases sitting between them. CDR3 sequence: CASSQSLNRLFF. The CDR3 DNA reads TGTGCCAGCAGCCAAAGCTTAAACAGGCTGTTTTTT.

The chain links TRBV5-4 to TRBJ1-2; a possible D gene is TRBD1 (6 bases). This CDR3 has 14 residues. Looked up from germline, CDR1 is SGHNT and CDR2 is YYREEE (reference sequence). Between the trimmed V and J ends, which lost 5 bases and 7 bases, there was a span of 18 bases. The CDR3 reads CASSSAGTSFGYTF. In nucleotides, the CDR3 is TGTGCCAGCAGTTCGGCCGGGACATCATTTGGCTACACCTTC.

J is TRBJ1-1 and V is TRBV3-1 (or the pseudogene TRBV3-2), with 9 bases identical to TRBD1. CDR1 and CDR2 (germline): LGHDT, YNNKEL (reference sequence). The V and J ends lost 8 bases and 1 base, in that order; junction bases with no gene match: 2. The CDR3 is 13 residues long. As DNA, the CDR3 is TGTGCCAGCGGGGGACAGGGGAACACTGAAGCTTTCTTT. It codes for CASGGQGNTEAFF.

The rearrangement links TRBV19 to TRBJ1-6; D is undetermined. Germline V lookup: CDR1 LNHDA, CDR2 SQIVND (reference sequence). This CDR3 spans 16 amino acids. Deletions cut 1 base from V and 8 bases from J, with 15 bases between. As DNA, the CDR3 is TGTGCCAGTAGTATAGGGGCCCTCGATGCTTATTCACCCCTCCACTTT. It translates to CASSIGALDAYSPLHF.

The V and J genes are TRBV28 and TRBJ1-1, with D unresolved. Germline V gene sequence: CDR1 MDHEN, CDR2 SYDVKM. The CDR3 totals 14 residues. V lost 5 bases, J lost 4 bases, and 14 bases lay in between. The CDR3 sequence is CASSPEMGGTEAFF. The CDR3 bases are TGTGCCAGCAGTCCTGAAATGGGAGGCACTGAAGCTTTCTTT.

The V and J genes are TRBV24-1 and TRBJ1-2; D possibly corresponds to TRBD1 (6 bases). This CDR3 comprises 17 residues. Germline V gives CDR1 KGHDR, CDR2 SFDVKD. V gave up 4 bases and J gave up 2 bases, with 19 bases separating them. CDR3 in DNA: TGTGCCACCAGTGAACCCTTACCCGGGACAACGAACTATGGCTACACCTTC. This codes for CATSEPLPGTTNYGYTF.

The chain carries TRBV7-9 and TRBJ2-7; 9 positions agree with TRBD2. The germline CDR1 and CDR2 sequences are SEHNR and FQNEAQ (reference sequence). V gave up 4 bases and J gave up 3 bases; unmatched junction bases: 10. The CDR3 extends over 16 amino acids. The CDR3 reads CASSSPAGGGDYEQYF. For the CDR3, the DNA is TGTGCCAGCAGCTCCCCGGCGGGAGGGGGGGACTACGAGCAGTACTTC. Filled out from reference TRBV7-9 and TRBJ2-7, the complete variable domain reads DTGVSQNPRHKITKRGQNVTFRCDPISEHNRLYWYRQTLGQGPEFLTYFQNEAQLEKSRLLSDRFSAERPKGSFSTLEIQRTEQGDSAMYLCASSSPAGGGDYEQYFGPGTRLTVT.

The rearrangement joins TRBV6-5 to TRBJ1-4; D is ambiguous. Per the germline V gene, CDR1 is MNHEY and CDR2 is SVGAGI. The V gene lost 7 bases and the J gene lost 2 bases, with 8 bases spanning the gap. CDR3 length equals 13 residues. The CDR3 region is CASTVQTNEKLFF. The CDR3 DNA reads TGTGCCAGCACTGTGCAGACTAATGAAAAACTGTTTTTT.

The chain combines TRBV10-3 with TRBJ2-7; 12 nucleotides line up with TRBD1. Unmatched junction bases numbered 7, after V lost 0 bases and J lost 7 bases. Germline-derived CDR1 and CDR2 are ENHRY and SYGVKD. The CDR3 totals 16 residues. Here the CDR3 DNA reads TGTGCCATCAGTGAGTCTCCGGGACAGGGGGCCATTGAGCAGTACTTC. Translated: CAISESPGQGAIEQYF.

V usage is TRBV19 and J usage is TRBJ1-4; tentatively, D is TRBD1 (6 bases). The germline V and J ends were trimmed by 6 bases and 13 bases, with 15 bases remaining between them. The germline V gene has CDR1 LNHDA and CDR2 SQIVND (reference sequence). The CDR3 is 12 amino acids. CDR3 nucleotides: TGTGCCAGTAGCCCACTTACAGGGTTACTGTTTTTT. It is translated as CASSPLTGLLFF.

Of note for this clone: In the same sample, other DNA sequences code for this CDR3. The chain carries TRBV5-1 and TRBJ2-1, with TRBD2 matching over 8 bases. J lost 0 bases, V lost 5 bases, and 4 bases had no gene match. The CDR3 runs to 15 residues. CDR1 is SGHRS, CDR2 YFSETQ, per germline. The CDR3 region has the DNA TGCGCCAGCAGTCCCAGCGGGGGCTCCTACAATGAGCAGTTCTTC. Protein product: CASSPSGGSYNEQFF. Filled out from reference TRBV5-1 and TRBJ2-1, the complete variable domain reads KAGVTQTPRYLIKTRGQQVTLSCSPISGHRSVSWYQQTPGQGLQFLFEYFSETQRNKGNFPGRFSGRQFSNSRSEMNVSTLELGDSALYLCASSPSGGSYNEQFFGPGTRLTVL.

This clone was recorded once. The V and J genes are TRBV10-3 and TRBJ2-1; TRBD2 aligns across 11 bases. This CDR3 region has 14 residues. Germline CDR1 and CDR2: ENHRY and SYGVKD. Trimming cost V 8 bases and J 4 bases; bases outside gene matches: 4. CDR3: CAIRASGGYNEQFF. The CDR3 DNA reads as TGTGCCATCCGCGCTAGCGGGGGGTACAATGAGCAGTTCTTC.

This clone was detected a few times. The CDR3 here is CASTSPGGTDTQYF. The CDR3 DNA follows: TGTGCCAGCACCTCCCCCGGGGGCACAGATACGCAGTATTTT. The gene calls are TRBV25-1 and TRBJ2-3, with D possibly TRBD2 on 5 matching bases. This CDR3 is built from 14 residues. V lost 7 bases to trimming and J lost 1 base, with 12 bases between them. Germline V lookup: CDR1 MGHDK, CDR2 SYGVNS. Full variable domain (rest looked up from reference TRBV25-1 and TRBJ2-3): EADIYQTPRYLVIGTGKKITLECSQTMGHDKMYWYQQDPGMELHLIHYSYGVNSTEKGDLSSESTVSRIRTEHFPLTLESARPSHTSQYLCASTSPGGTDTQYFGPGTRLTVL.

This rearrangement joins TRBV19 to TRBJ1-4; no clear D. Germline V gene data show CDR1 as LNHDA and CDR2 as SQIVND (reference sequence). The CDR3 is made up of 15 amino acids. V was shortened by 7 bases and J by 7 bases, with 19 bases between the two germline ends. CDR3 loop: CASKVRGPGSEKLFF. The CDR3 region has the DNA TGTGCCAGTAAAGTCCGAGGGCCCGGCAGTGAAAAACTGTTTTTT. The variable domain in full, completed from reference TRBV19 and TRBJ1-4, reads DGGITQSPKYLFRKEGQNVTLSCEQNLNHDAMYWYRQDPGQGLRLIYYSQIVNDFQKGDIAEGYSVSREKKESFPLTVTSAQKNPTAFYLCASKVRGPGSEKLFFGSGTQLSVL.